This passage covers 10 T cell receptor beta chains from one sample sequenced in a study of control samples from healthy donors and cancer patients. Data came from immunoSEQ multiplex PCR; TCRdb stores just in-frame clones and leaves some out. The table records 100,000 to 150,000 clones, around 93% of them present only once. The material sequenced was blood. All receptors come from a woman between 50 and 59 years old in good health.

The chain has TRBV29-1 and TRBJ2-3, with 7 bases that match TRBD2. The trim removed 1 base at V and 4 bases at J, leaving 2 bases unmatched. Germline values: CDR1 SQVTM, CDR2 ANQGSEA. The CDR3 consists of 13 residues. The CDR3 loop is CSVEVGGADTQYF. The CDR3 coding sequence is TGCAGCGTTGAAGTTGGGGGGGCAGATACGCAGTATTTT.

The chain carries TRBV19 and TRBJ2-4; D is unclear. Per germline, CDR1 LNHDA and CDR2 SQIVND (reference sequence). V lost 6 bases to trimming and J lost 0 bases, with 12 bases between them. The CDR3 is 15 amino acids. The CDR3 region is CASSDALLAKNIQYF. CDR3 coding DNA: TGTGCCAGTAGCGACGCGCTGCTAGCCAAAAACATTCAGTACTTC.

The V call is TRBV19, the J call TRBJ1-1; D might be TRBD1 (5 bases). V was trimmed by 6 bases and J by 3 bases, leaving 14 bases between them. The germline V gene has CDR1 LNHDA and CDR2 SQIVND (reference sequence). The CDR3 totals 14 residues. Here the CDR3 DNA reads TGTGCCAGTAGCCCGTGGGCGGGGGACACTGAAGCTTTCTTT. It translates to CASSPWAGDTEAFF.

The chain links TRBV27 to TRBJ1-2, with a weak D call TRBD1 (6 bases). Germline lookup yields CDR1 MNHEY and CDR2 SMNVEV (reference sequence). The V end was cut by 0 bases, the J end by 4 bases, with 15 bases between. The CDR3 length is 16 residues. The CDR3 bases are TGTGCCAGCAGTTTATCCGGCCAGGGGCCACTCTATGGCTACACCTTC. Translated, it gives CASSLSGQGPLYGYTF.

The V gene is TRBV10-1, the J gene TRBJ1-6; D remains ambiguous. CDR1 WNHNN and CDR2 SYGVQD come from the germline V gene (reference sequence). The V end was cut by 3 bases, the J end by 10 bases, with 13 bases between. The CDR3 is 14 amino acids. Written as DNA, the CDR3 is TGCGCCAGCAGTGAAGTGAGGCCCGGATCACCCCTCCACTTT. Encoded protein: CASSEVRPGSPLHF.

The chain couples TRBV3-1 (or the pseudogene TRBV3-2) to TRBJ1-2; no firm D call. The CDR3 runs to 13 residues. Trimming stripped 1 base from V and 8 bases from J, with 11 bases between. The germline V gene encodes CDR1 LGHDT and CDR2 YNNKEL (reference sequence). CDR3 DNA: TGTGCCAGCAGCCAAGTAGGTACCAAAGGCTACACCTTC. It is translated as CASSQVGTKGYTF.

The chain employs TRBV7-6 and TRBJ2-7; 8 positions match TRBD1. The CDR3 has 15 residues. Germline CDR1 SGHVS, CDR2 FNYEAQ. The junction had 13 bases not matched to a gene; V was cut back by 5 bases and J by 7 bases. CDR3 nucleotides: TGTGCCAGCAGCAACGTCGGTCAGGGGGCGGGTGAGCAGTACTTC. This sequence encodes CASSNVGQGAGEQYF.

The chain combines TRBV7-9 with TRBJ2-5; D tentatively fits TRBD1 or TRBD2 (5 bases each). The germline V gene has CDR1 SEHNR and CDR2 FQNEAQ (reference sequence). With 4 bases removed from V and 7 bases from J, the gap between germline ends came to 19 bases. There are 15 residues in the CDR3. The CDR3 DNA follows: TGTGCCAGCAGCTCTCCGGGACGGCAAAGTGGGACCCAGTACTTC. The encoded protein is CASSSPGRQSGTQYF.

The V and J genes are TRBV5-1 and TRBJ2-1; 9 positions agree with TRBD1. This CDR3 comprises 13 residues. The V gene's germline CDR1 is SGHRS and CDR2 YFSETQ. Losses at the gene ends were 4 bases for V and 10 bases for J; bases not matched to a gene: 6. In nucleotides, the CDR3 is TGCGCCAGCAGCGGGACAGGGTCCCTCGAGCAGTTCTTC. Translating it yields CASSGTGSLEQFF.

The CDR3 is CASSDVSGRIETQYF. CDR3 DNA sequence: TGTGCCAGCAGTGATGTAAGCGGGAGGATAGAGACCCAGTACTTC. The chain couples TRBV2 to TRBJ2-5; TRBD2 agrees at 9 bases. Germline lookup yields CDR1 SNHLY and CDR2 FYNNEI. V lost 3 bases, J lost 4 bases, and 6 bases stayed unmatched. The CDR3 extends over 15 amino acids.